This TCR beta chain was obtained from a study of T cells in localized non-small cell lung cancer (TCRdb year 2020). About the study as a whole: Comparing tumors with uninvolved tumor-adjacent lungs, the study looked at the T cell repertoires of approximately 240 patients with early-stage NSCLC. All 240 or so NSCLC patients in the cohort were treatment-naive and had localized lung tumors that were resected. Of the NSCLC patients, about 130 were male and about 97 were female, and the mean age was roughly 61 years. Broader findings and caveats from the paper: Uninvolved tumor-adjacent lung showed the highest T cell clonality, higher than tumor, which suggests more focused antigenic responses in the uninvolved tumor-adjacent lung. Because multi-region tumor sequencing was not performed, intratumor heterogeneity could not be ruled out. A median of approximately 57 of the top 100 tumor clones were detected in paired uninvolved adjacent lung, and some 28 of these tumor clones were also found among the top 100 clones of the paired uninvolved adjacent lung. Higher blood T cell density associated with longer overall survival, while higher adjacent-lung clonality associated with shorter survival. Because the study design was exploratory, TCR variables were selected using unadjusted p-values without false-discovery rate correction.

In regard to this clone: No antigen is known for it. Base-call qualities are not available, and no considerably larger clone is one nucleotide away.

Trimming at the junction amounts to 5 bases on V and 5 bases on J, and the germline ends lie 22 bases apart. Looking up the germline V gene yields CDR1 MNHGY and CDR2 SAAAGT. The CDR3 sequence holds 16 residues, the cysteine and phenylalanine included. The entry retains the CDR3 DNA only, 48 bases that are in frame from base 1. Two independent pathologists confirmed that the uninvolved adjacent lung, which was taken at least 2 cm from the tumor margin, was free of atypia. At diagnosis, tumor, uninvolved tumor-adjacent lung and peripheral blood were collected and then preserved as a mix of FFPE and fresh-frozen material. The immunoSEQ Assay was used to sequence TCR beta CDR3 regions from DNA. In the paper's pipeline: To compute T cell density, TCR beta template counts were normalized to usable DNA, which was estimated by amplifying housekeeping genes. The preseqR package was used to estimate richness by extrapolating to 400,000 templates for PBMC samples and to 120,000 templates for tissue samples. Clonality was calculated as one minus Pielou's evenness. Differential abundance testing on productive amino-acid clonotypes, with a minimum total count of 5 and an alpha of 0.1, was used to identify tissue-enriched TCRs. Repertoire overlap between compartments was quantified with the Jaccard Index and Morisita Overlap Index. GLIPH grouped TCR beta CDR3s together with public tetramer-defined viral CDR3s, and a viral motif had to include at least three viral sequences and also show V-gene enrichment. In its TCRdb copy, this immuneACCESS table keeps in-frame sequences only and misses some clones. Where compared with another copy, unresolved V genes explain less than half of these, and the others have no known cause. V and J calls and clone size are those listed in that table; D and trimming were worked out from the DNA. Recorded for this sample are roughly 700 clones; about 30% of them occurred a single time. Jointly, the top ten make up 9.5% to 15% of the sample.

This TCR was recovered from a female donor over 55 with stage II lung adenocarcinoma. The sample in question was normal lung tissue next to the tumor, obtained before any cancer treatment. Recombination joined TRBV6-8 with TRBJ2-7, with no D gene named confidently. The DNA reads TGTGCCAGCAGTACCAGGCGCGTGGGGATTCTCGACGAGCAGTACTTC. Translation gives CASSTRRVGILDEQYF.